This TCR beta chain was observed in a study of CD8+CD57+ T cells in acquired aplastic anemia (dated by TCRdb to the late 2010s). Study-wide context: Extracted DNA from sorted CD4+ and CD8+ cells averaged about 3.4 ug, ranging from roughly 0.2 to 30 ug. Mean read counts for healthy donor samples were about 10 million for CD4+ cells and roughly 12 million for CD8+ cells. The full study reports these points: No significant difference in CD8+ Simpson's diversity was found between patients and healthy controls (P=0.060). Fewer than 35 CD8+ CDR3 sequences were found to be shared between patients and controls, but these sequences appeared to be highly expressed in patients and within the immunodominant clones of the patients.

Genomic DNA was used as template for profiling of TCR beta VDJ combinations and CDR3 sequences. TCR repertoire sequencing was run on an Illumina HiSeq 2000. Per the original workflow: Repertoires were assessed using TRBV/TRBJ rearrangement plots, CDR3 size and DJ length profiles, and Simpson's diversity index. The most abundant DNA sequence in the deep sequencing data was defined as the immunodominant clone. CDR3 amino acid sequences were checked for sharing across subjects and were also compared against the VDJdb database and published repertoires. The public reads were run again by TCRdb, first through fastp at Q25 and then through MiXCR, and only productive beta chains were kept. Rows with a matching CDR3 protein are joined into one entry that keeps the most common DNA and genes. TCRdb's processing, not the study's, gives the V and J calls here. The sample contains around 400,000 distinct CDR3 sequences, 55% to 75% of them found a single time. 3.5% to 4.5% of the sample belongs to the ten largest clones.

Trimming at the junction amounts to 5 bases on V and 12 bases on J, and the germline ends lie 26 bases apart. From the cysteine through the phenylalanine, the CDR3 covers 15 amino acids. Here the CDR3 DNA is all that survives: 45 bases in frame from base 1. CDR1 and CDR2, looked up from the germline V gene, are SGHVS and FQNEAQ. In the study, sorted CD4+ and CD8+ blood T cells from patients with severe aplastic anemia and from healthy subjects underwent deep sequencing of TCR repertoires. Ficoll-Paque density gradient centrifugation was used to isolate peripheral blood mononuclear cells. Before DNA extraction, CD4+ and CD8+ T cells were sorted with FACS or magnetic beads. In the case of this clonotype: Its antigen target is currently unknown. No base qualities exist here, and no much larger clone lies one base off it.

This receptor chain uses TRBV7-8 and TRBJ2-7, with no confidently assigned D gene. This receptor was obtained from a human donor in good health, serving as a control. Sequenced input: sorted CD4+, CD8+, or CD8+CD57+ T cells (not recorded which) from PBMCs. At the DNA level, the sequence is TGTGCCAGCAGCCGAAGTGGGCGCAGAACCGCCGATCCGTACTTC. Its amino acids are CASSRSGRRTADPYF.